This TCR beta chain comes out of a study of blood T cell repertoires in COVID-19. Study-wide context: Spain, Italy and the United States supplied samples that represented acute and convalescent COVID-19. In each case, the material was cDNA or gDNA derived from T cells, B-cell-depleted T cells, or PBMCs.

Authors' analysis steps: From reference gene primer amplification, estimates of nucleated cell counts were derived. Produced via immunoSEQ multiplex PCR; TCRdb's table is partial and in-frame only. The DNA gave D and trimming, while V, J and clone size come from that table. Of approximately 160,000 clones listed, 76% are singletons. This CDR3 is built from 14 residues. Germline CDR1 ENHRY, CDR2 SYGVKD. Trimming took 10 bases from V and 2 from J; bases not matched to a gene: 6. Sequencing was done on a sample of peripheral blood. V and J are TRBV10-3 and TRBJ2-2, with 8 bases lining up with TRBD2. This sequence was found in a woman at least 80 years old with acute or convalescent COVID-19. The CDR3 reads CATLAGINTGELFF. The DNA for the CDR3 is TGTGCCACCTTAGCGGGAATTAACACCGGGGAGCTGTTTTTT.